This record looks at one TCR beta chain sequence and its context. Its target is not known. Cells were CD45RO-negative CD62L-positive naive CD4 T cells sorted from PBMCs. The germline CDR1 and CDR2 sequences are MDHEN and SYDVKM. The CDR3 has 15 amino acids. The V gene lost 7 bases and the J gene lost 1 base, with 17 bases spanning the gap. This sample stems from a study of human versus mouse CDR3 diversity and MHC coevolution. About the study: immunoSEQ was reported to reach one in 200,000 T cells sensitivity. Each sample yielded about 0.6 x 10^7 to 1.6 x 10^7 valid reads. Whole-study findings and limits: Compared with mice, human CDR3s carried more deletions and insertions on average.

The assay was immunoSEQ multiplex PCR, and TCRdb's table has in-frame clones only and misses some. The repertoire holds tens of thousands of clones, over 85% seen once, with 1.1% to 1.5% in the top ten. Sequenced sample: naive CD4+ T cells from blood. Subset denoted: CD45RO-negative CD62L-positive naive CD4 T cells. This clonotype was sampled from a person between 25 and 75 years old in good health. J is TRBJ2-7 and V is TRBV28; D perhaps matches TRBD2 (6 bases). DNA of the CDR3: TGTGCCAGCACTCCCGGTGGGGGACTTTCCTACGAGCAGTACTTC. This sequence encodes CASTPGGGLSYEQYF.